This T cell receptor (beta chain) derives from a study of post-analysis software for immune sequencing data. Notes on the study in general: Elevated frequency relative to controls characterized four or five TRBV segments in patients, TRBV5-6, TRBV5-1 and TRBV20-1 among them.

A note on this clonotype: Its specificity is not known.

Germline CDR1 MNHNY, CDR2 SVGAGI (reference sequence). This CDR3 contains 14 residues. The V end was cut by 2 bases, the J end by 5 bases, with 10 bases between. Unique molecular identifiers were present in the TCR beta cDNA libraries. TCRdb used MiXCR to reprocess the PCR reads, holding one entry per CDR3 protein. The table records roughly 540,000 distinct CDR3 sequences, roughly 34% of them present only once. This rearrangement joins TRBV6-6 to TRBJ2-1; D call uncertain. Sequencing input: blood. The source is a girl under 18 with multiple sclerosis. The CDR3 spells CASSYPRSNNEQFF. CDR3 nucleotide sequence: TGTGCCAGCAGTTACCCCCGGTCCAACAATGAGCAGTTCTTC.